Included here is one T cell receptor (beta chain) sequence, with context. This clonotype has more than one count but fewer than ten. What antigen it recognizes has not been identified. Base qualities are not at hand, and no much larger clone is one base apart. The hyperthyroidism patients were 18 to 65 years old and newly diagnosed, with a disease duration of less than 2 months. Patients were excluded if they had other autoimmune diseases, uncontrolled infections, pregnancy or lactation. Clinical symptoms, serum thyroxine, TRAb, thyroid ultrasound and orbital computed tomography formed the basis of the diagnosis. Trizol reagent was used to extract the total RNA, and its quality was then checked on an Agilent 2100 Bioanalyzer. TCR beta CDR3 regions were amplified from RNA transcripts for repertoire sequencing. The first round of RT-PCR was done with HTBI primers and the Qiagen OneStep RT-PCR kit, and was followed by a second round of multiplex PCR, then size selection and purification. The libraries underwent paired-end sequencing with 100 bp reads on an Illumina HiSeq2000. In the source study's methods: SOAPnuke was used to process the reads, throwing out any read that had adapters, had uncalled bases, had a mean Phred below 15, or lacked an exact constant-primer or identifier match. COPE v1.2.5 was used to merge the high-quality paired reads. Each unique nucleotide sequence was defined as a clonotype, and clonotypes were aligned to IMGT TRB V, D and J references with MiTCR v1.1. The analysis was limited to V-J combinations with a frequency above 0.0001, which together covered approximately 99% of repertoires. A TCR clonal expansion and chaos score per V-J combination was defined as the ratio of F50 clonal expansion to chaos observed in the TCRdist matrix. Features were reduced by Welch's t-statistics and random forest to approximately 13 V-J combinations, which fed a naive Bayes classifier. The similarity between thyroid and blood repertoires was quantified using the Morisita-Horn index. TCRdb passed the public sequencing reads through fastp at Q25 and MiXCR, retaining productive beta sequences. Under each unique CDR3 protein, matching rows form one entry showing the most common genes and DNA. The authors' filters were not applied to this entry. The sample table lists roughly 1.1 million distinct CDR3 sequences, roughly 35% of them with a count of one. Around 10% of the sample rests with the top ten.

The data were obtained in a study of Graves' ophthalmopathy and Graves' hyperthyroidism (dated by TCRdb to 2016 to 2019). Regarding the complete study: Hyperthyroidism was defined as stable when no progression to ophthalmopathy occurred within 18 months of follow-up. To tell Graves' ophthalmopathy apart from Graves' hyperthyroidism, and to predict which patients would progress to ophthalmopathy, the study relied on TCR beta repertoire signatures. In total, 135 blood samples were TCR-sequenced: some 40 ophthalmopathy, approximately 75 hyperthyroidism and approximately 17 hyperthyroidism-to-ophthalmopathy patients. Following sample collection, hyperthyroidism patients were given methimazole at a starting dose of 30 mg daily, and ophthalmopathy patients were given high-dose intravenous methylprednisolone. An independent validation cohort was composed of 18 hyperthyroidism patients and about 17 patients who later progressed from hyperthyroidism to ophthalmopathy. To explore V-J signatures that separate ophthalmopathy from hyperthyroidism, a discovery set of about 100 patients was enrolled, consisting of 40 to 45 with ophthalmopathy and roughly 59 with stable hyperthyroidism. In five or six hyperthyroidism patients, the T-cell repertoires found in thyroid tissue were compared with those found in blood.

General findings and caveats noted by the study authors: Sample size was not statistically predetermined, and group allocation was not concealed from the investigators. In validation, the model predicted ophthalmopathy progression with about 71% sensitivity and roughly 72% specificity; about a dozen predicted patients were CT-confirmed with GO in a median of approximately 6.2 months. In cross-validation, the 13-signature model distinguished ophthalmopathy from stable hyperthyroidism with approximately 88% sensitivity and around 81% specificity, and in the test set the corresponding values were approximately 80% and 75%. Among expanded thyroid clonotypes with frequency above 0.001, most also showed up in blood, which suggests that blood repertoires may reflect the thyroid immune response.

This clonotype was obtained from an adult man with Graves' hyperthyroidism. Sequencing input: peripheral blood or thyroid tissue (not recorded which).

The CDR3 reads CATRPDRGVSYNEQFF. The DNA sequence reads TGTGCCACCCGCCCGGACCGGGGAGTCTCCTACAATGAGCAGTTCTTC. The rearrangement combines TRBV25-1 with TRBJ2-1; the D segment could be TRBD2, given 5 matching bases. Reading the germline V gene gives CDR1 MGHDK and CDR2 SYGVNS. The junction shows trimming of 10 bases on V and 0 bases on J, plus 19 bases between the germline ends. The CDR3 measures 16 amino acids from cysteine to phenylalanine. Only the CDR3 region is kept as DNA, spanning 48 bases read in frame from base 1.